The rows below give T cell receptor beta chains drawn from one sample of a study of CD8 T cells in ankylosing spondylitis. MiXCR, run by TCRdb on the 5' RACE reads, gives a single entry per CDR3 protein. The sample records some 92,000 distinct CDR3 sequences, about 27% being singletons. Input material: blood, either unsorted or a sorted T cell fraction (not recorded which). Every receptor here comes from a male donor with ankylosing spondylitis or in good health (not recorded which). Both conserved end residues are trimmed from each CDR3. D genes are given only for firm matches.

D,J,V,CDR3
-,TRBJ2-2,TRBV2,ASLKSSFANTGELF
-,TRBJ2-1,TRBV9,ASSVGAGLSSYNEQF
-,TRBJ1-2,TRBV7-6,ASSLGRDYYGYT
-,TRBJ1-4,TRBV20-1,SARPSLFSGATNEKLF
-,TRBJ1-5,TRBV10-3,AISDDDSNQPQH
-,TRBJ2-1,TRBV5-1,ASSYYRYNEQF
TRBD2,TRBJ2-3,TRBV15,ATSGRLAGFTDTQY
-,TRBJ2-3,TRBV20-1,SARGERYPDTDTQY
TRBD2,TRBJ2-3,TRBV12-3/TRBV12-4,AVGLAGETDTQY
-,TRBJ2-7,TRBV6-6,ASGTTSYEQY
TRBD2,TRBJ2-3,TRBV7-9,ASSPILAGGLNTQY
-,TRBJ1-1,TRBV5-4,ASSSGNGGTEAF
TRBD1,TRBJ1-2,TRBV20-1,SVTQGDGYT
TRBD1,TRBJ1-1,TRBV5-1,ASRQSGQRMAEAF
-,TRBJ2-1,TRBV7-2,ASSLVTGRQF
-,TRBJ2-4,TRBV4-1,ASSQWGPKNIQY
-,TRBJ2-2,TRBV3-1,ASSSLGNTGELF
-,TRBJ1-2,TRBV7-2,ASSSDPLYGYT
TRBD1,TRBJ2-3,TRBV5-1,ASTLRGLGNADTQY
TRBD1,TRBJ2-4,TRBV29-1,SVTGGNIQY
-,TRBJ1-1,TRBV5-1,ASSFRVGNTEAF
TRBD1,TRBJ2-6,TRBV5-1,ASSWGQGASGANVLT
-,TRBJ1-5,TRBV19,ASSIWGTSNQPQH
TRBD1,TRBJ1-4,TRBV4-1,ASSRKGTGTENEKLF
-,TRBJ2-1,TRBV7-2,ASSQTFGGREQF
-,TRBJ1-3,TRBV7-3,ASSRGVDSGNTIY
-,TRBJ2-3,TRBV18,ASSPDRDNTDTQY
TRBD1,TRBJ1-2,TRBV20-1,SARTGAPRGYT
-,TRBJ1-5,TRBV5-1,ASSLEGGGGDQPQH
TRBD2,TRBJ2-1,TRBV5-6,ASSSGRLAVYNEQF
TRBD2,TRBJ2-3,TRBV7-2,ASSLDLAGGTDTQY
-,TRBJ1-1,TRBV3-1,ASSHGGRPF
TRBD1,TRBJ1-1,TRBV20-1,SARVSLQGAEAF
-,TRBJ2-7,TRBV6-5,ASSYSSGQTYEQY
-,TRBJ2-5,TRBV5-1,ASSKPLRVETQY
-,TRBJ2-5,TRBV6-6,ASELSETQY
TRBD2,TRBJ2-3,TRBV7-2,ASSRGTTRTDTQY
-,TRBJ2-7,TRBV29-1,SVERAGANNYEQY
-,TRBJ1-5,TRBV20-1,SARQGNQPQH
-,TRBJ1-1,TRBV11-2,ASSSSTMYSDMNTEAF
-,TRBJ1-2,TRBV10-3,AIMTLTGKAGGYT
-,TRBJ2-2,TRBV5-1,ASSSGVPNTGELF
-,TRBJ1-2,TRBV5-1,ASSLGLDSSADGYT
-,TRBJ1-4,TRBV29-1,SGGGSNEKLF
TRBD1,TRBJ2-1,TRBV4-1,ASSPTGGLGNEQF
-,TRBJ2-5,TRBV15,ATSRVQLETQY
-,TRBJ2-1,TRBV6-5,ASSYPSGGNEQF
TRBD1,TRBJ1-4,TRBV9,ASSFRDSREKLF
TRBD1,TRBJ2-5,TRBV11-2,ASSLVRDRGSETQY
-,TRBJ2-5,TRBV5-1,ASSLAGGQETQY
-,TRBJ1-6,TRBV11-2,ASSLRGSTYNSPLH
TRBD1,TRBJ2-1,TRBV9,ASSVTGTGINEQF
TRBD1,TRBJ2-7,TRBV5-1,ASSLQGMGTYEQY
-,TRBJ2-5,TRBV5-6,ASSLGPRTGTQY
-,TRBJ2-2,TRBV5-5,ASSLGQGKTGELF
TRBD2,TRBJ2-5,TRBV20-1,SAQGSSTSGSLRETQY
-,TRBJ1-1,TRBV7-2,ASSSGVTEAF
TRBD1,TRBJ2-1,TRBV28,ASSDRDGNEQF
-,TRBJ2-3,TRBV4-1,ASSQHVEPDTQY